One and the same sample provided the 24 T cell receptor beta chains below, sequenced in a study of T-cell reconstitution after alpha-beta-depleted transplantation in children. This sample's TCRbeta library carried unique molecular identifier barcodes. TCRdb redid the calling of the PCR reads with MiXCR, one entry per CDR3 protein. Here the sample spans a few hundred thousand distinct CDR3 sequences, 43% being singletons. The sample here was PBMCs, taken before TCRalphabeta/CD19-depleted stem cell transplant. These receptors all come from a girl aged 2 to 9 with aplastic anemia, due to receive a stem cell transplant.

The V call is TRBV29-1, the J call TRBJ2-5, with D possibly being TRBD1 (6 bases). The CDR3 is 13 amino acids. Trimming took off 6 bases at V and 0 bases at J, with 11 bases between the two ends. Germline values: CDR1 SQVTM, CDR2 ANQGSEA. Here the CDR3 reads CSVWTAYQETQYF. Written as DNA, the CDR3 is TGCAGCGTGTGGACAGCGTACCAAGAGACCCAGTACTTC.

This clonotype was observed a few times. The chain carries TRBV2 and TRBJ1-5, with 7 bases identical to TRBD1. V lost 3 bases and J lost 6; bases outside the gene matches: 11. Germline values: CDR1 SNHLY, CDR2 FYNNEI. The CDR3 totals 16 residues. The CDR3 region is CASSDGFASGGQPQHF. The CDR3 bases are TGTGCCAGCAGTGATGGATTCGCTTCAGGGGGTCAGCCCCAGCATTTT. Based on the CDR3 plus reference TRBV2 and TRBJ1-5, the full variable domain is EPEVTQTPSHQVTQMGQEVILRCVPISNHLYFYWYRQILGQKVEFLVSFYNNEISEKSEIFDDQFSVERPDGSNFTLKIRSTKLEDSAMYFCASSDGFASGGQPQHFGDGTRLSIL.

The chain has TRBV6-5 and TRBJ1-2, with TRBD1 matching over 7 bases. This CDR3 contains 12 residues. Trimming at V came to 4 bases and at J to 8 bases, leaving 4 bases not matched to a gene. Germline CDR1 reads MNHEY; CDR2 reads SVGAGI. The CDR3 here is CASSSQGVGYTF. The CDR3 DNA reads TGTGCCAGCAGTTCCCAGGGGGTGGGCTACACCTTC.

The rearrangement joins TRBV7-2 to TRBJ2-3; D assignment may be TRBD1 or TRBD2 (6 bases each). Deletions cut 4 bases from V and 3 bases from J, with 14 bases between. From germline, CDR1 is SGHTA and CDR2 FQGNSA. CDR3 length: 15 residues. CDR3 sequence (DNA): TGTGCCAGCAGCTGGGGGGCGTGGGCAACAGATACGCAGTATTTT. Its translation is CASSWGAWATDTQYF.

The CDR3, as DNA: TGTGCCAGCAGCCCCTTTGCGGATCCGACTTATGGCTACACCTTC. Its translation: CASSPFADPTYGYTF. The rearrangement joins TRBV7-2 to TRBJ1-2; no reliable D call. Germline values: CDR1 SGHTA, CDR2 FQGNSA. V lost 5 bases, J lost 5 bases, and 18 bases lay in between. The CDR3 runs to 15 residues.

This clonotype was seen just once. The gene calls are TRBV7-2 and TRBJ2-1; TRBD2 aligns across 9 bases. This CDR3 comprises 16 residues. Germline V gene lookup returns CDR1 SGHTA and CDR2 FQGNSA. With V trimmed by 6 bases and J by 5 bases, 11 bases remained unmatched. DNA for the CDR3: TGTGCCAGCAGTCAAAGGGCGGGGGGGCTCCACAATGAGCAGTTCTTC. Protein: CASSQRAGGLHNEQFF.

The chain recombines TRBV29-1 with TRBJ2-7; 7 nucleotides line up with TRBD2. This CDR3 comprises 14 residues. Germline CDR1 is SQVTM and CDR2 is ANQGSEA. V trimming: 8 bases; J trimming: 0 bases; junction bases outside the gene matches: 10. CDR3 loop: CSIQWGGSSYEQYF. CDR3 nucleotide sequence: TGCAGCATCCAATGGGGCGGGAGCTCCTACGAGCAGTACTTC.

The CDR3 DNA sequence: TGCAGTGCTAGTGACAGGGGACGGAACGAAAAACTGTTTTTT. Residues: CSASDRGRNEKLFF. This rearrangement joins TRBV20-1 to TRBJ1-4; 8 nucleotides align to TRBD1. The germline V gene encodes CDR1 DFQATT and CDR2 SNEGSKA (reference sequence). The CDR3 covers 14 residues. With 3 bases clipped from V and 8 bases from J, the junction kept 8 bases outside the gene matches.

The V call is TRBV15, the J call TRBJ2-3, with TRBD1 identical over 8 bases. The CDR3 loop spans 12 amino acids. CDR1 is LNHNV, CDR2 YYDKDF, per germline (reference sequence). V was pared by 9 bases and J by 5 bases, with 4 bases of the junction left unmatched. The CDR3 reads CATQGARDTQYF. Here the CDR3 DNA reads TGTGCCACGCAGGGGGCGAGAGATACGCAGTATTTT.

The rearrangement links TRBV6-5 to TRBJ1-4, with TRBD1 matching over 9 bases. The germline gives CDR1 MNHEY, CDR2 SVGAGI. With 4 bases clipped from V and 3 bases from J, the junction kept 3 bases outside the gene matches. This CDR3 is 15 amino acids long. CDR3 in amino acids: CASSLGQGANEKLFF. As DNA, the CDR3 is TGTGCCAGCAGTTTGGGACAGGGTGCTAATGAAAAACTGTTTTTT.

J is TRBJ2-1 and V is TRBV5-1; TRBD2 might be the D (7 bases). CDR3 size: 12 residues. V was trimmed by 4 bases and J by 12 bases, leaving 14 bases between them. The germline CDR1 and CDR2 sequences are SGHRS and YFSETQ. The DNA for the CDR3 is TGCGCCAGCAGCCCCCCGGGGGGCCCGCAGTTCTTC. Residues: CASSPPGGPQFF. The whole variable domain, remainder taken from reference TRBV5-1 and TRBJ2-1, is KAGVTQTPRYLIKTRGQQVTLSCSPISGHRSVSWYQQTPGQGLQFLFEYFSETQRNKGNFPGRFSGRQFSNSRSEMNVSTLELGDSALYLCASSPPGGPQFFGPGTRLTVL.

The chain recombines TRBV7-2 with TRBJ2-1, with 13 bases that match TRBD2. Germline CDR1 SGHTA, CDR2 FQGNSA. V was pared by 6 bases and J by 9 bases, with 8 bases of the junction left unmatched. The CDR3 has 15 residues. Written as DNA, the CDR3 is TGTGCCAGCAGTCGAAGACTAGCGGGGGGTACTGAGCAGTTCTTC. As protein: CASSRRLAGGTEQFF.

The V gene is TRBV5-1, the J gene TRBJ2-7; TRBD1 matches at 8 bases. Germline lookup yields CDR1 SGHRS and CDR2 YFSETQ. V was clipped by 0 bases and J by 4 bases; unmatched bases: 6. The length of the CDR3 is 15 residues. The CDR3 region has the DNA TGCGCCAGCAGCTTGGCCCGACAGGGGTTTTACGAGCAGTACTTC. It encodes CASSLARQGFYEQYF.

This clonotype appeared many times. The rearrangement joins TRBV5-1 to TRBJ1-1; 8 bases are shared with TRBD1. Per the germline V gene, CDR1 is SGHRS and CDR2 is YFSETQ. The CDR3 extends over 17 amino acids. The trim removed 4 bases at V and 4 bases at J, leaving 15 bases unmatched. CDR3 sequence: CASSLGTGGTDFTEAFF. The CDR3 DNA is TGCGCCAGCAGCCTAGGGACAGGCGGTACAGATTTCACTGAAGCTTTCTTT.

Only a few counts were recorded for this clonotype. CDR3 amino acids: CASSPMRASGGVSEQFF. CDR3 sequence (DNA): TGTGCCAGCAGCCCTATGAGGGCTAGCGGGGGTGTCAGTGAGCAGTTCTTC. The rearrangement links TRBV7-3 to TRBJ2-1, with 10 bases that match TRBD2. The V gene's germline CDR1 is SGHTA and CDR2 FQGTGA. Trimming cost V 5 bases and J 9 bases; bases outside gene matches: 16. The CDR3 length is 17 residues.

This clonotype was counted a few times. The chain recombines TRBV6-5 with TRBJ1-1; TRBD1 is a possible D gene (6 bases). Germline-derived CDR1 and CDR2 are MNHEY and SVGAGI. With 2 bases removed from V and 0 bases from J, the gap between germline ends came to 7 bases. This CDR3 has 14 amino acids. The CDR3 region has the DNA TGTGCCAGCAGTTACACAGGGATGAACACTGAAGCTTTCTTT. Translation gives CASSYTGMNTEAFF.

The V call is TRBV2, the J call TRBJ2-1, with 9 bases identical to TRBD2. The germline V gene encodes CDR1 SNHLY and CDR2 FYNNEI. J lost 9 bases, V lost 4 bases, and 13 bases had no gene match. This CDR3 is 16 amino acids long. CDR3 loop: CASSVWAGGTSGEQFF. CDR3 coding DNA: TGTGCCAGCAGTGTGTGGGCGGGGGGGACTTCGGGTGAGCAGTTCTTC.

In its sample, this clonotype was seen many times. CDR3 nucleotide sequence: TGCGCCAGCAGCCCGAGGCAGAGCTCCTACAATGAGCAGTTCTTC. Protein: CASSPRQSSYNEQFF. V usage is TRBV5-1 and J usage is TRBJ2-1; D is ambiguous. Deletions cut 4 bases from V and 0 bases from J, with 11 bases between. Germline CDR1 and CDR2: SGHRS and YFSETQ. This CDR3 contains 15 residues.

This clonotype has a handful of counts. The rearrangement uses TRBV7-9 and TRBJ2-2; D is tentatively TRBD1 or TRBD2 (5 bases each). The CDR3 is 14 amino acids. The V end lost 0 bases, the J end lost 3 bases, and 5 bases lay between the germline ends. The germline V gene has CDR1 SEHNR and CDR2 FQNEAQ (reference sequence). DNA of the CDR3: TGTGCCAGCAGCTTAGCGGGACACACCGGGGAGCTGTTTTTT. Protein sequence: CASSLAGHTGELFF.

This clonotype was seen many times. V usage is TRBV21-1 and J usage is TRBJ1-2; TRBD1 is taken as the D call from the table, unchecked against the DNA. TRBV21-1 is marked as a pseudogene. This CDR3 region has 18 residues. CDR3 nucleotides: TGTGCCAGCAGCAAAGGGAACCGGACAGGGAAAAGCAACTATGGCTACACCTTC. This sequence encodes CASSKGNRTGKSNYGYTF.

This chain uses TRBV6-4 with TRBJ2-2; D gene unclear. The CDR3 runs 12 residues. V was cut by 2 bases and J by 6 bases, with 4 bases left in between. Germline-derived CDR1 and CDR2 are MRHNA and SNTAGT. The CDR3 coding sequence is TGTGCCAGCAGTGACGGGCCCGGGGAGCTGTTTTTT. This encodes CASSDGPGELFF.

This clonotype occurred many times. The chain couples TRBV5-1 to TRBJ2-3; D not resolved. Trimming removed 0 bases from V and 6 bases from J, with 8 bases in between. This CDR3 contains 13 residues. CDR1 is SGHRS and CDR2 is YFSETQ in the germline V gene. The chain's CDR3 is CASSLAVGDTQYF. The CDR3 DNA reads TGCGCCAGCAGCTTGGCCGTAGGGGATACGCAGTATTTT.

The J gene is TRBJ2-3, the V gene TRBV28, with D possibly being TRBD2 (7 bases). Trimming removed 6 bases at V and 0 bases at J, with 22 bases between. This CDR3 region has 18 residues. Per germline, CDR1 MDHEN and CDR2 SYDVKM. CDR3 sequence reads: CASRLTLGGEESTDTQYF. CDR3 DNA sequence: TGTGCCAGCAGATTGACCCTAGGGGGGGAAGAAAGCACAGATACGCAGTATTTT.

The chain uses TRBV28 and TRBJ2-3; 10 nucleotides line up with TRBD2. Germline values: CDR1 MDHEN, CDR2 SYDVKM. This CDR3 is 16 amino acids long. V trimming: 5 bases; J trimming: 2 bases; junction bases outside the gene matches: 7. The CDR3 sequence: CASSPSGRAVTDTQYF. For the CDR3, the DNA is TGTGCCAGCAGTCCCAGCGGGAGGGCCGTCACAGATACGCAGTATTTT.